The rows below give T cell receptor beta chains drawn from one sample of a study of shared clonotypes between healthy human individuals. Assay used: immunoSEQ multiplex PCR; TCRdb lists only in-frame clones, some missing. The sample has hundreds of thousands of clones, around 80% seen once. Sequenced input: PBMCs. Source of these receptors: a woman aged 40 to 49 in good health. Some clones in this sample may be carry-over from other donors' samples. Both conserved end residues are part of each CDR3. D genes are given only for firm matches. Rows give clone size only sometimes, using once, few, many, or a class for an expanded clone.

D gene	V gene	J gene	clone size	CDR3 protein	CDR3 DNA
TRBD2	TRBV13	TRBJ2-7	.	CASSREGAGGFIYEQYF	TGTGCCAGCAGCCGAGAGGGAGCGGGAGGCTTTATCTACGAGCAGTACTTC
TRBD1	TRBV19	TRBJ2-7	.	CASSIGRIGTAYEQYF	TGTGCCAGTAGTATAGGACGAATAGGGACAGCCTACGAGCAGTACTTC
TRBD1	TRBV2	TRBJ2-3	.	CAYSPGTGGTDTQYF	TGTGCCTACAGTCCCGGGACAGGGGGCACAGATACGCAGTATTTT
.	TRBV5-1	TRBJ2-3	.	CASSLEAGTDTQYF	TGCGCCAGCAGCTTGGAGGCAGGAACAGATACGCAGTATTTT
TRBD1	TRBV28	TRBJ2-5	.	CASSGTGSWETQYF	TGTGCCAGCAGCGGGACAGGGTCGTGGGAGACCCAGTACTTC
TRBD1	TRBV27	TRBJ1-4	.	CASSFRDRGNEKLFF	TGTGCCAGCAGTTTCCGGGACAGGGGGAATGAAAAACTGTTTTTT
TRBD1	TRBV19	TRBJ2-1	.	CASSPRDSTYNEQFF	TGTGCCAGTTCGCCCCGGGACAGCACCTACAATGAGCAGTTCTTC
TRBD1	TRBV5-1	TRBJ1-2	.	CASSADRGIKGYTF	TGCGCCAGCAGCGCCGACAGGGGTATAAAGGGCTACACCTTC
.	TRBV30	TRBJ1-5	.	CAWSIRPGGNQPQHF	TGTGCCTGGAGCATCCGCCCGGGCGGCAATCAGCCCCAGCATTTT
TRBD1	TRBV5-4	TRBJ1-1	once	CASSTGRDRVTEAFF	TGTGCCAGCAGCACCGGCCGGGACAGGGTGACTGAAGCTTTCTTT
TRBD2	TRBV7-9	TRBJ2-1	.	CASSFRTSGHNEQFF	TGTGCCAGCAGCTTTAGGACTAGCGGCCACAATGAGCAGTTCTTC
.	TRBV29-1	TRBJ2-7	many	CSVEGGQSYEQYF	TGCAGCGTTGAAGGAGGACAGAGCTACGAGCAGTACTTC
.	TRBV2	TRBJ2-2	few	CASSEINTGELFF	TGTGCCAGCAGTGAGATTAACACCGGGGAGCTGTTTTTT
.	TRBV18	TRBJ1-5	.	CASSATGNQPQHF	TGTGCCAGCTCGGCGACGGGGAATCAGCCCCAGCATTTT
TRBD1	TRBV27	TRBJ2-7	once	CASSTGGWYEQYF	TGTGCCAGCAGTACAGGGGGTTGGTACGAGCAGTACTTC
.	TRBV9	TRBJ2-6	.	CASQDGLSGANVLTF	TGTGCCTCCCAGGACGGCCTCTCTGGGGCCAACGTCCTGACTTTC
.	TRBV6-1	TRBJ2-5	.	CASRSGGAETQYF	TGTGCCAGCAGGTCCGGGGGAGCGGAGACCCAGTACTTC
TRBD1	TRBV15	TRBJ1-5	.	CATSKGTGNVQPQHF	TGTGCCACCAGCAAGGGGACAGGGAATGTTCAGCCCCAGCATTTT
.	TRBV28	TRBJ2-3	.	CASSPTEEYF	TGTGCCAGCAGTCCCACCGAGGAGTATTTT
.	TRBV28	TRBJ2-7	once	CASSRLLSYEQYF	TGTGCCAGCAGCCGACTACTCTCCTACGAGCAGTACTTC
TRBD1	TRBV29-1	TRBJ2-2	.	CSVSRTGSNTGELFF	TGCAGCGTTTCCCGGACAGGGTCAAACACCGGGGAGCTGTTTTTT
TRBD1	TRBV19	TRBJ1-1	.	CASRRQGLNTEAFF	TGTGCCAGTAGACGACAGGGTCTGAACACTGAAGCTTTCTTT
TRBD2	TRBV11-3	TRBJ2-2	.	CASSLGTSGTVGELFF	TGTGCCAGCAGCTTAGGGACTAGCGGGACTGTCGGGGAGCTGTTTTTT
TRBD2	TRBV4-3	TRBJ2-4	.	CASSQVRPSGSDIAKNIQYF	TGCGCCAGCAGCCAAGTTCGTCCTAGCGGGAGCGATATAGCCAAAAACATTCAGTACTTC
.	TRBV7-2	TRBJ2-5	.	CASSSDRYQETQYF	TGTGCCAGCAGCTCCGACAGGTACCAAGAGACCCAGTACTTC
.	TRBV19	TRBJ1-3	.	CASSIGRTGNTIYF	TGTGCCAGTAGTATTGGCCGGACTGGAAACACCATATATTTT
TRBD2	TRBV7-3	TRBJ2-1	.	CASSLFSAPTSGKDNEQFF	TGTGCCAGCAGCTTATTTTCCGCCCCTACTAGCGGGAAAGACAATGAGCAGTTCTTC
TRBD2	TRBV27	TRBJ2-7	.	CASSGVGAWTSRTLYEQYF	TGTGCCAGCAGTGGAGTGGGGGCGTGGACTAGCAGAACACTCTACGAGCAGTACTTC
.	TRBV5-4	TRBJ1-2	many	CASSTGVYGYTF	TGTGCCAGCAGCACCGGAGTATATGGCTACACCTTC
.	TRBV6-6	TRBJ1-4	once	CASRDTGKLFF	TGTGCCAGCAGAGATACTGGAAAACTGTTTTTT
TRBD1	TRBV14	TRBJ1-3	.	CASSQGTGSGNTIYF	TGTGCCAGCAGCCAGGGGACAGGCTCTGGAAACACCATATATTTT
TRBD1	TRBV5-5	TRBJ2-7	.	CASRSPGQGSYEQYF	TGTGCCAGCAGATCTCCGGGACAGGGGTCGTACGAGCAGTACTTC
.	TRBV30	TRBJ2-6	many	CAWSKLWGPGANVLTF	TGTGCCTGGAGTAAATTATGGGGGCCTGGGGCCAACGTCCTGACTTTC
.	TRBV5-1	TRBJ2-7	.	CASSLLPGWGTNEQYF	TGCGCCAGCAGCTTGCTCCCGGGGTGGGGCACTAACGAGCAGTACTTC
TRBD2	TRBV2	TRBJ2-1	.	CASSASVGGDEQFF	TGTGCCAGCAGTGCGTCTGTGGGGGGGGATGAGCAGTTCTTC
TRBD1	TRBV19	TRBJ1-2	.	CASSIGGTGSNYGYTF	TGTGCCAGTAGTATCGGAGGGACAGGGAGTAACTATGGCTACACCTTC